Below, 25 T cell receptor beta chains from the same sample are listed, as sequenced in a study of metastatic and nonmetastatic thyroid tumors (dated by TCRdb to the early 2020s). The receptor library was made with PCR. Sequenced on an Illumina HiSeq 4000. TCRdb cleaned the public reads at Q25 with fastp, built clones with MiXCR and kept in-frame beta chains. Present in this sample are 30,000 to 40,000 clones, roughly 25% of which were seen just once. The ten largest clones capture around 10% of the sample. No treatment had been received by any patient before thyroid surgery. Sequencing was performed on blood. The origin of the receptors is a female donor with papillary thyroid cancer or a benign thyroid nodule (not recorded which). Some clones in this sample may be carry-over from other donors' samples.

The chain links TRBV6-2 or TRBV6-3 to TRBJ2-7; D uncertain. Trimming took off 5 bases at V and 6 bases at J, with 17 bases between the two ends. Germline CDR1 reads MNHEY; CDR2 reads SVGEGT. The CDR3 has 14 amino acids. Here the CDR3 DNA reads TGTGCCAGCAGTAGTAGGATACCCCTCACCGAGCAGTACTTC. As protein: CASSSRIPLTEQYF.

This clone was seen repeatedly, ten times or more. The V call is TRBV20-1, the J call TRBJ2-3; TRBD2 is a possible D gene (6 bases). Germline-derived CDR1 and CDR2 are DFQATT and SNEGSKA (reference sequence). Trimming removed 8 bases from V and 5 bases from J, with 17 bases in between. The CDR3 runs to 13 residues. CDR3 coding DNA: TGCAGTCCCACGGTAGCGGCCGTAGATACGCAGTATTTT. Amino acid sequence: CSPTVAAVDTQYF.

Many counts were recorded for this clone. The J gene is TRBJ2-7, the V gene TRBV20-1; 7 nucleotides match TRBD2. V dropped 6 bases and J dropped 0; count of bases not matched to a gene: 5. The CDR3 spans 13 residues. Looked up from germline, CDR1 is DFQATT and CDR2 is SNEGSKA (reference sequence). The CDR3 loop reads CSAWDYSSYEQYF. The DNA of the CDR3 is TGCAGTGCCTGGGACTACTCCTCCTACGAGCAGTACTTC.

V gene TRBV12-3 or TRBV12-4 combines with J gene TRBJ2-2, with 7 bases identical to TRBD1. The CDR3 consists of 16 residues. V was clipped by 6 bases and J by 8 bases; unmatched bases: 15. CDR3 sequence (DNA): TGTGCCAGCAGACGATCCGGGACAGCGGACTTAGGGGAGCTGTTTTTT. Residues: CASRRSGTADLGELFF.

This clone was counted only a few times. The chain combines TRBV28 with TRBJ2-5, with D perhaps matching TRBD1 (5 bases). From germline, CDR1 is MDHEN and CDR2 SYDVKM. Trimming removed 7 bases from V and 2 bases from J, with 20 bases in between. This CDR3 is 16 amino acids long. For the CDR3, the DNA is TGTGCCAGCACCTCTACACTGGGGCCCCCACAAGAGACCCAGTACTTC. Its protein product is CASTSTLGPPQETQYF.

The rearrangement links TRBV10-1 to TRBJ2-3, with 9 bases matching TRBD1. V was clipped by 4 bases and J by 2 bases; unmatched bases: 4. The CDR3 is made up of 15 amino acids. Germline V gene data show CDR1 as WNHNN and CDR2 as SYGVQD (reference sequence). CDR3 residues: CASSAGTGFTDTQYF. The CDR3 DNA follows: TGCGCCAGCAGTGCCGGGACAGGGTTCACAGATACGCAGTATTTT.

Note on this clone: This CDR3 fails to terminate in the conserved phenylalanine or tryptophan, so it likely reflects a read error. CDR3 coding DNA: TGTGCCAGCAGAGTCAAAAGCTCTGGGGCCAACGTCCTGACTCTC. Translated, it gives CASRVKSSGANVLTL. This sequence joins TRBV9 and TRBJ2-6, with unresolved D. This CDR3 spans 15 amino acids. Looked up from germline, CDR1 is SGDLS and CDR2 is YYNGEE. Trimming shortened V by 5 bases and J by 0 bases, and 9 bases separated the two germline ends.

The J gene is TRBJ2-2, the V gene TRBV6-1; D remains unclear. Germline CDR1 MNHNS, CDR2 SASEGT. V lost 7 bases and J lost 2, with 11 bases in between. This CDR3 spans 14 amino acids. The CDR3 reads CASKRTDNTGELFF. CDR3 nucleotides: TGTGCCAGCAAACGGACGGACAACACCGGGGAGCTGTTTTTT.

In its sample, this clone was seen many times. This sequence joins TRBV28 and TRBJ2-2, with TRBD1 matching 7 bases. Germline V gives CDR1 MDHEN, CDR2 SYDVKM. J was trimmed by 3 bases and V by 5 bases; bases with no gene match: 6. The CDR3 runs to 15 residues. The CDR3 loop reads CASSDRTGYTGELFF. CDR3 DNA sequence: TGTGCCAGCAGTGATAGGACAGGATACACCGGGGAGCTGTTTTTT.

V is TRBV5-1 and J is TRBJ2-3; 12 bases match TRBD1. J lost 5 bases, V lost 4 bases, and 5 bases had no gene match. Germline CDR1 SGHRS, CDR2 YFSETQ. The CDR3 has 15 residues. The CDR3 is CASSRDRGPGDTQYF. CDR3 DNA sequence: TGCGCCAGCAGCCGGGACAGGGGGCCGGGAGATACGCAGTATTTT.

This clone was seen many times. CDR3 sequence: CASSDGTEKLFF. DNA of the CDR3: TGTGCCAGCAGCGATGGGACAGAAAAACTGTTTTTT. The chain recombines TRBV7-8 with TRBJ1-4; maybe TRBD1 (6 bases). The CDR3 runs to 12 residues. Germline values: CDR1 SGHVS, CDR2 FQNEAQ. The V end lost 5 bases, the J end lost 8 bases, and 9 bases lay between the germline ends.

At least ten counts were recorded for this clone. The chain combines TRBV5-1 with TRBJ1-2, with D uncertain. V was shortened by 3 bases and J by 2 bases, with 11 bases between the two germline ends. The germline V gene has CDR1 SGHRS and CDR2 YFSETQ. There are 14 residues in the CDR3. The CDR3 here is CASSSRTVNYGYTF. The DNA of the CDR3 is TGCGCCAGCAGCTCCCGGACGGTGAACTATGGCTACACCTTC.

Sample share makes this clone medium-sized. The V gene is TRBV6-1, the J gene TRBJ1-2; 8 positions agree with TRBD1. V shed 6 bases and J 3 bases; nucleotides not matched to a gene: 6. CDR3 length: 14 residues. In germline, CDR1 is MNHNS, CDR2 SASEGT. CDR3 nucleotides: TGTGCCAGCAGCAATCCGGGACAGGACTATGGCTACACCTTC. This encodes CASSNPGQDYGYTF.

Many counts were recorded for this clone. This chain joins TRBV2 and TRBJ1-4, with 8 bases matching TRBD1. The CDR3 has 16 residues. Germline V gives CDR1 SNHLY, CDR2 FYNNEI. V shed 2 bases, J shed 5 bases, and the junction held 7 bases outside the gene matches. The CDR3 spells CASSELRGQENEKLFF. The DNA of the CDR3 is TGTGCCAGCAGTGAACTAAGGGGACAGGAGAATGAAAAACTGTTTTTT.

This clone was found a few times. J is TRBJ1-1 and V is TRBV20-1; perhaps TRBD1 as D (5 bases). V lost 2 bases, J lost 0 bases, and 16 bases lay in between. Per germline, CDR1 DFQATT and CDR2 SNEGSKA (reference sequence). The CDR3 length is 16 residues. The CDR3, as DNA: TGCAGTGCTAGATATGCAGGGAAGGCGGTGAACACTGAAGCTTTCTTT. It translates to CSARYAGKAVNTEAFF.

Of note for this clone: It is likely a read error, because the conserved phenylalanine at the end of the CDR3 is missing. The chain joins TRBV30 to TRBJ2-2; D is unresolved. Looked up from germline, CDR1 is GTSNPN and CDR2 is SVGIG (reference sequence). CDR3 length: 13 amino acids. The V end was cut by 2 bases, the J end by 8 bases, with 12 bases between. CDR3 DNA: TGTGCCTGGAGTTTAATACCGTATGGGGAGCTGTTTTCT. Amino acid sequence: CAWSLIPYGELFS.

This clone has a handful of counts. A read error is possible here, since a much larger clone lies one base away. This sample includes further DNA sequences coding for the same CDR3. The chain is built from TRBV6-2 or TRBV6-3 and TRBJ2-6; 7 bases fit TRBD2. The J segment lost 6 bases and the V segment lost 0 bases, leaving 14 bases of the junction unmatched. The V gene's germline CDR1 is MNHEY and CDR2 SVGEGT. The CDR3 consists of 19 residues. The CDR3 loop reads CASSYSGLAVGGVANVLTF. CDR3 coding DNA: TGTGCCAGCAGTTACTCGGGGCTAGCGGTGGGTGGGGTGGCCAACGTCCTGACTTTC.

The chain joins TRBV30 to TRBJ1-2; D gene unclear. In germline, CDR1 is GTSNPN, CDR2 SVGIG (reference sequence). V lost 0 bases and J 4 bases, leaving 12 bases between the germline ends. This CDR3 region has 14 residues. The CDR3 DNA follows: TGTGCCTGGAGTGTAATTCAAAGGCGCTATGGCTACACCTTC. Translating it yields CAWSVIQRRYGYTF. The full variable domain, its missing parts supplied by reference TRBV30 and TRBJ1-2, is SQTIHQWPATLVQPVGSPLSLECTVEGTSNPNLYWYRQAAGRGLQLLFYSVGIGQISSEVPQNLSASRPQDRQFILSSKKLLLSDSGFYLCAWSVIQRRYGYTFGSGTRLTVV.

The rearrangement joins TRBV5-1 to TRBJ1-2; 7 bases align to TRBD1. J gave up 4 bases and V 3 bases, and 12 bases lay outside the gene matches. CDR3 length equals 16 residues. The germline CDR1 and CDR2 sequences are SGHRS and YFSETQ. The DNA for the CDR3 is TGCGCCAGCAGCTCAGGACAGGCCTCCACCATCTATGGCTACACCTTC. This translates into CASSSGQASTIYGYTF.

The chain is built from TRBV6-5 and TRBJ2-1; 12 bases align to TRBD2. The CDR3 contains 15 residues. The junction had 9 bases not matched to a gene; V was cut back by 6 bases and J by 9 bases. Germline V gene data show CDR1 as MNHEY and CDR2 as SVGAGI. This chain's CDR3 is CASSRLAGAPREQFF. The CDR3, as DNA: TGTGCCAGCAGCCGACTAGCGGGAGCGCCACGTGAGCAGTTCTTC.

J is TRBJ2-7 and V is TRBV6-2 or TRBV6-3; 12 bases fit TRBD2. The CDR3 is 16 amino acids. Germline values: CDR1 MNHEY, CDR2 SVGEGT. Trimming at V came to 6 bases and at J to 0 bases, leaving 6 bases not matched to a gene. CDR3 nucleotide sequence: TGTGCCAGCAGGGAACTAGCGGGAGGAAGCTCCTACGAGCAGTACTTC. It encodes CASRELAGGSSYEQYF.

The V call is TRBV14, the J call TRBJ2-3; TRBD2 is a possible D gene (5 bases). V lost 7 bases and J lost 12, with 20 bases in between. Germline V gene lookup returns CDR1 SGHDN and CDR2 FVKESK. This CDR3 contains 13 residues. CDR3 in amino acids: CASIRDFAATQYF. As DNA, the CDR3 is TGTGCCAGCATCCGGGATTTTGCAGCGACCCAGTATTTT.

This clone was seen more than once but under ten times. The J gene is TRBJ2-5, the V gene TRBV12-3 or TRBV12-4; D could derive from TRBD1 or TRBD2 (5 bases each). The CDR3 has 13 residues. V was cut by 3 bases and J by 8 bases, with 13 bases left in between. The CDR3 reads CASSLAWGNTQYF. In nucleotides, the CDR3 is TGTGCCAGCAGTTTGGCCTGGGGGAATACCCAGTACTTC.

At least ten counts were recorded for this clone. This chain uses TRBV5-6 with TRBJ2-4; D is possibly TRBD1 (6 bases). This CDR3 is 15 amino acids long. Germline V gene lookup returns CDR1 SGHDT and CDR2 YYEEEE. V lost 1 base and J 2 bases, leaving 10 bases between the germline ends. CDR3 amino acids: CASSLRGFSKNIQYF. The CDR3 DNA reads as TGTGCCAGCAGCTTGAGGGGGTTTTCCAAAAACATTCAGTACTTC. Filled out from reference TRBV5-6 and TRBJ2-4, the complete variable domain reads DAGVTQSPTHLIKTRGQQVTLRCSPKSGHDTVSWYQQALGQGPQFIFQYYEEEERQRGNFPDRFSGHQFPNYSSELNVNALLLGDSALYLCASSLRGFSKNIQYFGAGTRLSVL.

This chain joins TRBV20-1 and TRBJ1-3, with 8 bases aligning to TRBD1. Germline V gene sequence: CDR1 DFQATT, CDR2 SNEGSKA (reference sequence). The CDR3 spans 13 residues. J was trimmed by 2 bases and V by 4 bases; bases with no gene match: 1. Here the CDR3 DNA reads TGCAGTGCTACAGGGGGCGCTGGAAACACCATATATTTT. It specifies CSATGGAGNTIYF.